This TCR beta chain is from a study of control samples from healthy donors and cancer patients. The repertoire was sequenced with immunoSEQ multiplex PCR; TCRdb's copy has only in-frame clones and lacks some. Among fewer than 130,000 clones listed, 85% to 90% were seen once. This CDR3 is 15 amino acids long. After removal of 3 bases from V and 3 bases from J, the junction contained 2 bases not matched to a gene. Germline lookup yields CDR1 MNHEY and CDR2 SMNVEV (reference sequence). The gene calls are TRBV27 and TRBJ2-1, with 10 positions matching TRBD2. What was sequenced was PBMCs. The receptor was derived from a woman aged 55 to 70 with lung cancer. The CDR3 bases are TGTGCCAGCAGTTTGATAGCGGGGGGCTACAATGAGCAGTTCTTC. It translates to CASSLIAGGYNEQFF.